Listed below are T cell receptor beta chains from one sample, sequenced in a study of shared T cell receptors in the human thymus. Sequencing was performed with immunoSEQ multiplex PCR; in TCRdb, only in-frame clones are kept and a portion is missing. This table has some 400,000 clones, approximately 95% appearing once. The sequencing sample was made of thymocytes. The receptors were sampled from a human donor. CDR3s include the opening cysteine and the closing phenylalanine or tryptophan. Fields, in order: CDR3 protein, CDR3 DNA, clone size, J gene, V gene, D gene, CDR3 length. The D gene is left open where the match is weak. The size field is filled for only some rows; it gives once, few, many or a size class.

CDR3aa: CASSFPTGRGNEQFF; CDR3nt: TGTGCCAGCAGTTTCCCGACCGGGAGGGGAAATGAGCAGTTCTTC; abundance: .; j_gene: TRBJ2-1; v_gene: TRBV28; d_gene: TRBD2; len: 15
CDR3aa: CASSLVWGLLNSCAGELFF; CDR3nt: TGTGCCAGCAGCTTAGTGTGGGGCCTTTTGAATAGCTGTGCCGGGGAGCTGTTTTTT; abundance: .; j_gene: TRBJ2-2; v_gene: TRBV7-9; d_gene: .; len: 19
CDR3aa: CASSFTDTEGDYGYTF; CDR3nt: TGTGCCAGCAGTTTTACCGACACCGAAGGGGACTATGGCTACACCTTC; abundance: .; j_gene: TRBJ1-2; v_gene: TRBV28; d_gene: .; len: 16
CDR3aa: CASSPQDGKSYNEQFF; CDR3nt: TGTGCCAGCAGTCCCCAGGACGGGAAGTCCTACAATGAGCAGTTCTTC; abundance: .; j_gene: TRBJ2-1; v_gene: TRBV9; d_gene: .; len: 16
CDR3aa: CSVPGVYGYTF; CDR3nt: TGCAGCGTACCAGGGGTGTATGGCTACACCTTC; abundance: .; j_gene: TRBJ1-2; v_gene: TRBV29-1; d_gene: .; len: 11
CDR3aa: CASSFSRQGAYEQYF; CDR3nt: TGTGCCAGCAGCTTCTCCCGTCAGGGAGCCTACGAGCAGTACTTC; abundance: .; j_gene: TRBJ2-7; v_gene: TRBV11-3; d_gene: .; len: 15
CDR3aa: CASSETTTSGRAFGELFF; CDR3nt: TGTGCCAGCAGTGAAACAACTACTAGCGGGAGGGCCTTCGGGGAGCTGTTTTTT; abundance: .; j_gene: TRBJ2-2; v_gene: TRBV6-4; d_gene: TRBD2; len: 18
CDR3aa: CASRNRSGEQYF; CDR3nt: TGTGCCAGCCGAAACAGAAGTGGCGAGCAGTACTTC; abundance: .; j_gene: TRBJ2-7; v_gene: TRBV6-6; d_gene: .; len: 12
CDR3aa: CASSLVGMNTEAFF; CDR3nt: TGTGCCAGCAGCTTAGTCGGCATGAACACTGAAGCTTTCTTT; abundance: .; j_gene: TRBJ1-1; v_gene: TRBV7-9; d_gene: .; len: 14
CDR3aa: CASTPGLGYQETQYF; CDR3nt: TGTGCCAGCACCCCGGGACTAGGATACCAAGAGACCCAGTACTTC; abundance: .; j_gene: TRBJ2-5; v_gene: TRBV7-2; d_gene: TRBD2; len: 15
CDR3aa: CATSRAAGGIAKNIQYF; CDR3nt: TGTGCCACCAGCAGAGCCGCTGGGGGGATAGCCAAAAACATTCAGTACTTC; abundance: .; j_gene: TRBJ2-4; v_gene: TRBV15; d_gene: .; len: 17
CDR3aa: CASSFRTANTEAFF; CDR3nt: TGTGCCAGCAGTTTTCGGACAGCGAACACTGAAGCTTTCTTT; abundance: .; j_gene: TRBJ1-1; v_gene: TRBV27; d_gene: .; len: 14
CDR3aa: CASSFDTGELFF; CDR3nt: TGTGCCAGCAGCTTCGACACCGGGGAGCTGTTTTTT; abundance: .; j_gene: TRBJ2-2; v_gene: TRBV5-8; d_gene: .; len: 12
CDR3aa: CASNRIAGDNEQFF; CDR3nt: TGTGCCAGCAACCGAATAGCGGGGGACAATGAGCAGTTCTTC; abundance: .; j_gene: TRBJ2-1; v_gene: TRBV28; d_gene: TRBD2; len: 14
CDR3aa: CATRGEDGELFF; CDR3nt: TGTGCCACCCGAGGGGAGGACGGGGAGCTGTTTTTT; abundance: .; j_gene: TRBJ2-2; v_gene: TRBV19; d_gene: .; len: 12
CDR3aa: CASSLGRGYGYTF; CDR3nt: TGTGCCAGCAGCTTGGGCCGGGGCTATGGCTACACCTTC; abundance: .; j_gene: TRBJ1-2; v_gene: TRBV5-4; d_gene: .; len: 13
CDR3aa: CASSFAGTSYNEQFF; CDR3nt: TGTGCCAGCAGTTTCGCAGGGACCTCCTACAATGAGCAGTTCTTC; abundance: once; j_gene: TRBJ2-1; v_gene: TRBV28; d_gene: .; len: 15
CDR3aa: CASSSLAGGNNEQFF; CDR3nt: TGTGCCAGCAGCAGTCTAGCGGGAGGGAACAATGAGCAGTTCTTC; abundance: .; j_gene: TRBJ2-1; v_gene: TRBV28; d_gene: TRBD2; len: 15
CDR3aa: CASFDILNGGYTF; CDR3nt: TGTGCCAGCTTTGACATCCTTAACGGTGGCTACACCTTC; abundance: .; j_gene: TRBJ1-2; v_gene: TRBV6-1; d_gene: .; len: 13
CDR3aa: CASSQFSPQLGVRDRGFWGYTF; CDR3nt: TGTGCCAGCAGCCAATTTTCCCCGCAGCTCGGAGTCCGGGACAGGGGATTCTGGGGCTACACCTTC; abundance: once; j_gene: TRBJ1-2; v_gene: TRBV4-2; d_gene: TRBD1; len: 22
CDR3aa: CASRVDGLQYNEQFF; CDR3nt: TGTGCCAGCAGGGTCGACGGGTTACAGTACAATGAGCAGTTCTTC; abundance: .; j_gene: TRBJ2-1; v_gene: TRBV28; d_gene: .; len: 15
CDR3aa: CASSSWWTVGGNTIYF; CDR3nt: TGTGCCAGCAGTTCCTGGTGGACAGTAGGTGGAAACACCATATATTTT; abundance: .; j_gene: TRBJ1-3; v_gene: TRBV28; d_gene: .; len: 16
CDR3aa: CASSPPGRGDQETQYF; CDR3nt: TGTGCCAGCAGCCCGCCCGGGAGAGGAGACCAAGAGACCCAGTACTTC; abundance: once; j_gene: TRBJ2-5; v_gene: TRBV7-9; d_gene: .; len: 16
CDR3aa: CASSQGYSVDLFNYGYTF; CDR3nt: TGTGCCAGCAGCCAAGGCTACTCGGTGGACCTCTTCAACTATGGCTACACCTTC; abundance: .; j_gene: TRBJ1-2; v_gene: TRBV14; d_gene: .; len: 18
CDR3aa: CASSQDRGGRAPRTDTQYF; CDR3nt: TGCGCCAGCAGCCAAGATCGGGGCGGGAGGGCCCCCCGCACAGATACGCAGTATTTT; abundance: once; j_gene: TRBJ2-3; v_gene: TRBV4-3; d_gene: TRBD2; len: 19
CDR3aa: CASSEAPLFGTAYGYTF; CDR3nt: TGTGCCAGCAGTGAAGCGCCACTATTCGGGACAGCCTATGGCTACACCTTC; abundance: once; j_gene: TRBJ1-2; v_gene: TRBV6-1; d_gene: TRBD1; len: 17
CDR3aa: CASSLKARTGPQDYEQYF; CDR3nt: TGTGCCAGCAGTTTAAAAGCCCGGACAGGGCCACAGGACTACGAGCAGTACTTC; abundance: .; j_gene: TRBJ2-7; v_gene: TRBV27; d_gene: TRBD1; len: 18
CDR3aa: CATSRVEREVNTGELFF; CDR3nt: TGTGCCACCAGCAGAGTGGAGCGGGAGGTTAACACCGGGGAGCTGTTTTTT; abundance: .; j_gene: TRBJ2-2; v_gene: TRBV15; d_gene: TRBD2; len: 17
CDR3aa: CATNLRFSNTGELFF; CDR3nt: TGTGCCACGAACCTCCGGTTCTCTAACACCGGGGAGCTGTTTTTT; abundance: .; j_gene: TRBJ2-2; v_gene: TRBV19; d_gene: .; len: 15
CDR3aa: CASRGLRYEQYF; CDR3nt: TGTGCCAGCAGGGGTCTGCGGTACGAGCAGTACTTC; abundance: .; j_gene: TRBJ2-7; v_gene: TRBV6-1; d_gene: .; len: 12
CDR3aa: CASTDSDTGELFF; CDR3nt: TGTGCCAGTACTGATTCGGACACCGGGGAGCTGTTTTTT; abundance: .; j_gene: TRBJ2-2; v_gene: TRBV19; d_gene: .; len: 13
CDR3aa: CAISERLANYGYTF; CDR3nt: TGTGCCATCAGTGAGCGTTTAGCTAACTATGGCTACACCTTC; abundance: .; j_gene: TRBJ1-2; v_gene: TRBV10-3; d_gene: .; len: 14
CDR3aa: CSVDRTDSYEQFF; CDR3nt: TGCAGCGTTGACCGGACGGACAGCTATGAGCAGTTCTTC; abundance: .; j_gene: TRBJ2-1; v_gene: TRBV29-1; d_gene: .; len: 13
CDR3aa: CAWNLGKGAGGASSYNEQFF; CDR3nt: TGTGCCTGGAATCTAGGGAAAGGAGCGGGAGGGGCCAGCTCCTACAATGAGCAGTTCTTC; abundance: .; j_gene: TRBJ2-1; v_gene: TRBV30; d_gene: TRBD2; len: 20
CDR3aa: CAISQGDEQFF; CDR3nt: TGTGCCATCAGCCAGGGGGATGAGCAGTTCTTC; abundance: .; j_gene: TRBJ2-1; v_gene: TRBV10-3; d_gene: TRBD1; len: 11
CDR3aa: CASSAIQGTAKNIQYF; CDR3nt: TGTGCCAGCAGTGCGATACAGGGGACAGCCAAAAACATTCAGTACTTC; abundance: .; j_gene: TRBJ2-4; v_gene: TRBV2; d_gene: TRBD1; len: 16
CDR3aa: CASSPEGDGNEQYF; CDR3nt: TGTGCCAGCAGTCCCGAGGGCGACGGCAACGAGCAGTACTTC; abundance: .; j_gene: TRBJ2-7; v_gene: TRBV7-9; d_gene: .; len: 14
CDR3aa: CASSFKRLEGLRQPQHF; CDR3nt: TGTGCCAGCAGTTTTAAACGTCTGGAGGGTCTGCGGCAGCCCCAGCATTTT; abundance: .; j_gene: TRBJ1-5; v_gene: TRBV27; d_gene: .; len: 17
CDR3aa: CASSSRDRGSPGANVLTF; CDR3nt: TGTGCCAGCAGCTCCCGGGACAGGGGGTCACCGGGGGCCAACGTCCTGACTTTC; abundance: .; j_gene: TRBJ2-6; v_gene: TRBV7-9; d_gene: TRBD1; len: 18
CDR3aa: CASSLCVQERESSYNEQFF; CDR3nt: TGTGCCAGCAGTTTATGCGTCCAGGAGCGGGAAAGCTCCTACAATGAGCAGTTCTTC; abundance: .; j_gene: TRBJ2-1; v_gene: TRBV28; d_gene: TRBD2; len: 19
CDR3aa: CSVEGTGAHTDTQYF; CDR3nt: TGCAGCGTTGAAGGTACAGGGGCCCACACAGATACGCAGTATTTT; abundance: .; j_gene: TRBJ2-3; v_gene: TRBV29-1; d_gene: TRBD1; len: 15
CDR3aa: CASRLPGLAGGHNEQFF; CDR3nt: TGTGCAAGTCGCTTACCCGGACTAGCGGGAGGACACAATGAGCAGTTCTTC; abundance: .; j_gene: TRBJ2-1; v_gene: TRBV12-2; d_gene: .; len: 17
CDR3aa: CASSARLQGPDPVDSGNTIYF; CDR3nt: TGTGCCAGCAGTGCCCGACTCCAGGGGCCCGACCCCGTCGACTCTGGAAACACCATATATTTT; abundance: .; j_gene: TRBJ1-3; v_gene: TRBV28; d_gene: .; len: 21
CDR3aa: CAAGGLHTGELFF; CDR3nt: TGTGCCGCAGGGGGCCTTCACACCGGGGAGCTGTTTTTT; abundance: .; j_gene: TRBJ2-2; v_gene: TRBV30; d_gene: TRBD1; len: 13
CDR3aa: CASGHTSQGNTIYF; CDR3nt: TGTGCCAGCGGACACACCTCTCAAGGAAACACCATATATTTT; abundance: .; j_gene: TRBJ1-3; v_gene: TRBV27; d_gene: .; len: 14
CDR3aa: CAINVQGAIVTAGNTIYF; CDR3nt: TGTGCCATCAACGTCCAGGGGGCTATTGTTACGGCTGGAAACACCATATATTTT; abundance: .; j_gene: TRBJ1-3; v_gene: TRBV10-3; d_gene: TRBD1; len: 18
CDR3aa: CASSGTGDGVEDTQYF; CDR3nt: TGTGCCAGCAGTGGCACAGGGGACGGTGTTGAGGATACGCAGTATTTT; abundance: .; j_gene: TRBJ2-3; v_gene: TRBV25-1; d_gene: TRBD1; len: 16
CDR3aa: CASSFFPVDAEKLFF; CDR3nt: TGTGCCAGCAGCTTCTTCCCCGTGGACGCCGAAAAACTGTTTTTT; abundance: .; j_gene: TRBJ1-4; v_gene: TRBV11-1; d_gene: .; len: 15
CDR3aa: CASSQDPERAYNEQFF; CDR3nt: TGTGCCAGCAGCCAAGATCCCGAAAGGGCTTACAATGAGCAGTTCTTC; abundance: .; j_gene: TRBJ2-1; v_gene: TRBV14; d_gene: .; len: 16
CDR3aa: CASLNREIGTQYF; CDR3nt: TGTGCCAGCCTCAACAGGGAGATTGGGACCCAGTACTTC; abundance: .; j_gene: TRBJ2-5; v_gene: TRBV6-4; d_gene: .; len: 13